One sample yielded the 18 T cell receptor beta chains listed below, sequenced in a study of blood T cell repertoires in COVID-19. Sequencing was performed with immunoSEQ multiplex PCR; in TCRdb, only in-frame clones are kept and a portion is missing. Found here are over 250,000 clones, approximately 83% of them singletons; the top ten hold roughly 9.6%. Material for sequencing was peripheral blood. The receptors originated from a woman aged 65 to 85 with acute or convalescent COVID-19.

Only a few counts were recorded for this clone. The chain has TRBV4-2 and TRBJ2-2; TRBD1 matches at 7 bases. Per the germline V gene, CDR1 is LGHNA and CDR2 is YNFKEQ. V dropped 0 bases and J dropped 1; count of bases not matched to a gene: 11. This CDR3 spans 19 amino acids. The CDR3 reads CASSQDKGRQGENTGELFF. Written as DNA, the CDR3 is TGTGCCAGCAGCCAAGATAAGGGACGGCAGGGGGAGAACACCGGGGAGCTGTTTTTT.

CDR3 DNA sequence: TGTGCCAGTAGTCCCCGACAGGGTAATGAAAAACTGTTTTTT. Translated: CASSPRQGNEKLFF. The chain couples TRBV19 to TRBJ1-4, with 7 positions matching TRBD1. CDR1 LNHDA and CDR2 SQIVND come from the germline V gene (reference sequence). This CDR3 is 14 amino acids long. The V gene end was trimmed by 5 bases and the J gene end by 4 bases; junction bases not matched to a gene: 4.

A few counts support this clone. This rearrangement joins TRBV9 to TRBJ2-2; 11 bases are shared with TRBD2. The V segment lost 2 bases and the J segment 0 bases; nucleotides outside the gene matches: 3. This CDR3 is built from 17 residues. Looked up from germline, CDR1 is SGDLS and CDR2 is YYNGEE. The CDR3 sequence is CASSVGLAVTNTGELFF. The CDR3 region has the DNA TGTGCCAGCAGCGTGGGACTAGCGGTAACGAACACCGGGGAGCTGTTTTTT.

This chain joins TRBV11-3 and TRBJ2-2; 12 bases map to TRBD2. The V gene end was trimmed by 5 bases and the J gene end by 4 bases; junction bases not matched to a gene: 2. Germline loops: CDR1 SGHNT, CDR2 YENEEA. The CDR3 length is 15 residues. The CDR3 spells CASSPTSGGTGELFF. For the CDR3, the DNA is TGTGCCAGCAGCCCGACTAGCGGGGGCACCGGGGAGCTGTTTTTT.

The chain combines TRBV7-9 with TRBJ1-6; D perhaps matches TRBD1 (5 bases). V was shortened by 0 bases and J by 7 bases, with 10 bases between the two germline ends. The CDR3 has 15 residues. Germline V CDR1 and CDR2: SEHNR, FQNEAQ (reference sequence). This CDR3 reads CASSLAGGRNSPLHF. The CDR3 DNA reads TGTGCCAGCAGCTTAGCCGGGGGTAGGAATTCACCCCTCCACTTT.

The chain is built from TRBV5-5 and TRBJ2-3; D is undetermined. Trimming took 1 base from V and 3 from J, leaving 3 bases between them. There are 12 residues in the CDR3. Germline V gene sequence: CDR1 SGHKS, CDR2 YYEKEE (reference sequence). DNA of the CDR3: TGTGCCAGCAGCTTGTTAACAGATACGCAGTATTTT. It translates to CASSLLTDTQYF.

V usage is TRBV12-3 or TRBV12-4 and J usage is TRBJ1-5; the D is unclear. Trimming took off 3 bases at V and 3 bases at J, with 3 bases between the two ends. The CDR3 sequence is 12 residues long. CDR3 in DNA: TGTGCCAGCAGTTTCTACAATCAGCCCCAGCATTTT. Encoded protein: CASSFYNQPQHF.

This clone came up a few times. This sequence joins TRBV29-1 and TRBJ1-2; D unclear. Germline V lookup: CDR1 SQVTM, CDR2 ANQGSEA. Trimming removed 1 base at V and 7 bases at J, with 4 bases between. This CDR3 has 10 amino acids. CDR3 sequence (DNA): TGCAGCGTTGAAGGAGGTGGCTACACCTTC. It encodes CSVEGGGYTF.

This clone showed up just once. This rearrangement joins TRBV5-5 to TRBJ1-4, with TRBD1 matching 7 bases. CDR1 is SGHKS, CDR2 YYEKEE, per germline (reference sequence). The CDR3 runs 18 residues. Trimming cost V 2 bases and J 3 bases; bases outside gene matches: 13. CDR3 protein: CASSFTQGMGFANEKLFF. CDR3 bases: TGTGCCAGCAGCTTTACACAGGGGATGGGTTTCGCTAATGAAAAACTGTTTTTT.

The CDR3 nucleotides are TGTGCCAGTAGTTTAAACAGGGGGAGGACTGAAGCTTTCTTT. This codes for CASSLNRGRTEAFF. The rearrangement joins TRBV19 to TRBJ1-1; 8 bases map to TRBD1. Trimming removed 5 bases from V and 5 bases from J; junction bases left unmatched: 7. The germline V gene has CDR1 LNHDA and CDR2 SQIVND (reference sequence). The CDR3 is made up of 14 amino acids.

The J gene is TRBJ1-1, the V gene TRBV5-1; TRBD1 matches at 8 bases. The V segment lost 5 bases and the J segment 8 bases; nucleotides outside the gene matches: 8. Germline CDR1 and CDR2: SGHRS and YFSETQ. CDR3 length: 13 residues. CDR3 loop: CASRLLGQGEAFF. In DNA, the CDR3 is TGCGCCAGCAGACTACTCGGACAGGGAGAAGCTTTCTTT.

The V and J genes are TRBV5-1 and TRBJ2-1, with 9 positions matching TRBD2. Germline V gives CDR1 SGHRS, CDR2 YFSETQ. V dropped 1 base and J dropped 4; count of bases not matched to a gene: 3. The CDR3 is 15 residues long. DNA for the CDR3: TGCGCCAGCAGCTTGACTAGCGGGTATTACAATGAGCAGTTCTTC. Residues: CASSLTSGYYNEQFF.

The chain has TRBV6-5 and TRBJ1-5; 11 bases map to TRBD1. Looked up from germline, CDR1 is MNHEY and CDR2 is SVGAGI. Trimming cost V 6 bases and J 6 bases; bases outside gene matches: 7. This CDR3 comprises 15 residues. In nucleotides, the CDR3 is TGTGCCAGCAGCCCGGACAGGGGGCCGGGTCAGCCCCAGCATTTT. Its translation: CASSPDRGPGQPQHF.

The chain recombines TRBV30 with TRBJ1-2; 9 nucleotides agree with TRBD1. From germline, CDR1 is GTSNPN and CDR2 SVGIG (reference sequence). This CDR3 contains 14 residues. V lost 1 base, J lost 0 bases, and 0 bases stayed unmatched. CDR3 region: CAWSDRGPNYGYTF. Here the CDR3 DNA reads TGTGCCTGGAGTGACAGGGGGCCTAACTATGGCTACACCTTC.

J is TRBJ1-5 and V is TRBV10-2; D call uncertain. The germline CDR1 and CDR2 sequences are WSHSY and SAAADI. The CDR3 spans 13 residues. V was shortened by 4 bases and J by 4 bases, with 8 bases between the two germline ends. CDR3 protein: CASSVFRNQPQHF. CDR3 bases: TGCGCCAGCAGTGTTTTCAGAAATCAGCCCCAGCATTTT.

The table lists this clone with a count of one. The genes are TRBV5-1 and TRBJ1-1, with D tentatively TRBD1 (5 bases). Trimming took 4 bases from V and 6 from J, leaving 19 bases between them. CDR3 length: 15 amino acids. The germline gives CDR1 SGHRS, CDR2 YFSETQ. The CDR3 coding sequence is TGCGCCAGCAGCGGAACAGGAACCCCGGGCGCTGAAGCTTTCTTT. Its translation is CASSGTGTPGAEAFF. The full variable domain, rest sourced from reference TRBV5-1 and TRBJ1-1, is KAGVTQTPRYLIKTRGQQVTLSCSPISGHRSVSWYQQTPGQGLQFLFEYFSETQRNKGNFPGRFSGRQFSNSRSEMNVSTLELGDSALYLCASSGTGTPGAEAFFGQGTRLTVV.

The CDR3 here is CASSSFEFGQGGTQYF. The CDR3, as DNA: TGTGCCAGCAGCTCCTTTGAGTTCGGCCAGGGGGGAACCCAGTACTTC. The chain recombines TRBV11-2 with TRBJ2-5; the D gene is possibly TRBD1 (7 bases). The CDR3 length is 16 residues. The germline V gene encodes CDR1 SGHAT and CDR2 FQNNGV. Between the trimmed V and J ends, which lost 4 bases and 8 bases, there was a span of 23 bases.

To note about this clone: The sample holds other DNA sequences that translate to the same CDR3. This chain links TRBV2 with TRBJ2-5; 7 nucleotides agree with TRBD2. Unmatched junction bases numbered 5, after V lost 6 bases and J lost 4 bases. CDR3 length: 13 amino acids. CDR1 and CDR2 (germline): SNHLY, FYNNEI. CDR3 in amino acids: CASRLGGGETQYF. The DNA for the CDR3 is TGTGCCAGCAGGTTGGGGGGGGGAGAGACCCAGTACTTC. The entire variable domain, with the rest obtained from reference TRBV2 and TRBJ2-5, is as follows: EPEVTQTPSHQVTQMGQEVILRCVPISNHLYFYWYRQILGQKVEFLVSFYNNEISEKSEIFDDQFSVERPDGSNFTLKIRSTKLEDSAMYFCASRLGGGETQYFGPGTRLLVL.